This TCR beta chain was identified in a study of shared clonotypes between healthy human individuals. CDR3 size: 14 residues. CDR1 MNHNS and CDR2 SASEGT come from the germline V gene. Trimming stripped 6 bases from V and 1 base from J, with 13 bases between. Produced via immunoSEQ multiplex PCR; TCRdb's table is partial and in-frame only. The table includes fewer than 2.5 million clones, over 85% detected once. In regard to this clone: Its matching antigen is unknown. Additional DNA sequences in this sample encode the identical CDR3.

Study-wide points: It was the few donors that limited the genetic and exposure-history diversity represented. When compared with the clonotypes that were shared by all four sorted-subset donors, the non-shared clonotypes turned out to have lower generation probabilities.

The rearrangement joins TRBV6-1 to TRBJ2-7; a possible D gene is TRBD1 (7 bases). Input material: naive CD4+ T cells from PBMCs. The subset: CD45RA+ positively selected. The clonotype was recovered from a man aged 18 to 29 in good health. Some clones in this sample may be carry-over from other donors' samples. CDR3 nucleotides: TGTGCCAGCAGACTCGCAGGGGGGTCCTACGAGCAGTACTTC. Its protein is CASRLAGGSYEQYF.